This TCR beta chain was identified in a study of blood T cell repertoires in COVID-19. The data were produced by immunoSEQ multiplex PCR, yet TCRdb's version contains in-frame clones alone and is incomplete. The data contain roughly 100,000 clones, about 79% of them seen just once; the ten biggest clones take up more than 5.5%. CDR1 is MNHNY, CDR2 SVGAGI, per germline (reference sequence). There are 14 residues in the CDR3. With 5 bases clipped from V and 5 bases from J, the junction kept 4 bases outside the gene matches. This clone appeared a few times. The chain carries TRBV6-6 and TRBJ1-3, with 9 bases fitting TRBD1. What was sequenced was peripheral blood. The sequence came from a man older than 75 with COVID-19, enrolled during active disease. This chain's CDR3 is CASSRTGERNTIYF. The CDR3, as DNA: TGTGCCAGCAGTAGGACAGGGGAAAGAAACACCATATATTTT.